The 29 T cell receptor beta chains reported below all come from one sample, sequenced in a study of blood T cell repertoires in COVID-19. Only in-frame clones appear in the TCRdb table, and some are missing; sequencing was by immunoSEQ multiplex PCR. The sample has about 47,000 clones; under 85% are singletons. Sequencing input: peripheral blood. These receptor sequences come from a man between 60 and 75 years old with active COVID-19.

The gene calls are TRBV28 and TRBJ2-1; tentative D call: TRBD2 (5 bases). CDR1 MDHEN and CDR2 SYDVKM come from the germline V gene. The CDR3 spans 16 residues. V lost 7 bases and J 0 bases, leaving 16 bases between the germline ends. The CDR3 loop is CASKPRGWSSYNEQFF. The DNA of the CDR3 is TGTGCCAGCAAACCCCGCGGGTGGAGCTCCTACAATGAGCAGTTCTTC.

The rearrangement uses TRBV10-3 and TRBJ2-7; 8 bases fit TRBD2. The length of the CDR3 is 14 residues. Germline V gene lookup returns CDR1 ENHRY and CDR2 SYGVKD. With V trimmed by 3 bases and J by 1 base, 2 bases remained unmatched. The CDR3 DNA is TGTGCCATCAGTGAAGCGGGGGTGTCCTACGAGCAGTACTTC. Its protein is CAISEAGVSYEQYF.

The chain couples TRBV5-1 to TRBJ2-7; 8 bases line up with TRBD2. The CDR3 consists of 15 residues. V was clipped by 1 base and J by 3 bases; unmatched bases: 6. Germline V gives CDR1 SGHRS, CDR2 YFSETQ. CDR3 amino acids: CASSLQAGVYYEQYF. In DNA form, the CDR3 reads TGCGCCAGCAGCTTGCAAGCGGGAGTATACTACGAGCAGTACTTC.

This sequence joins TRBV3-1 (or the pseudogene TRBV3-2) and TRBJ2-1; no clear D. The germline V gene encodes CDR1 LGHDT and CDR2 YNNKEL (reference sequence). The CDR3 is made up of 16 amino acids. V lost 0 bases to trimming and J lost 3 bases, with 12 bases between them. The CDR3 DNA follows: TGTGCCAGCAGCCAAGATCAGAGCGCCTACTACAATGAGCAGTTCTTC. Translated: CASSQDQSAYYNEQFF.

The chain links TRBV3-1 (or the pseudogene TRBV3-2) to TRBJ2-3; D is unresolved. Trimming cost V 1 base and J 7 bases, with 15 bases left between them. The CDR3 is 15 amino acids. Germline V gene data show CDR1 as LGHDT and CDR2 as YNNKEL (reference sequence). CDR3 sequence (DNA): TGTGCCAGCAGCCAAGGTGCAGTAATGACAAATACGCAGTATTTT. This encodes CASSQGAVMTNTQYF.

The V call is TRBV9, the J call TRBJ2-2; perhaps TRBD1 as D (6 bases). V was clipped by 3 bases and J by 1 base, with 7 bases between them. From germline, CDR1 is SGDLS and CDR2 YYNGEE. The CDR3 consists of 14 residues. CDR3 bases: TGTGCCAGCAGCGAACAGGGGAACACCGGGGAGCTGTTTTTT. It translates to CASSEQGNTGELFF.

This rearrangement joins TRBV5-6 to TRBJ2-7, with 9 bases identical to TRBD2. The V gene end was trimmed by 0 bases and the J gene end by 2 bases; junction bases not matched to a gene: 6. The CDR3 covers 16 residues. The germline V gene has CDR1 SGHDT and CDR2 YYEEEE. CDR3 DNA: TGTGCCAGCAGCTTGGGACGCCTAGCGGGAACCTACGAGCAGTACTTC. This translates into CASSLGRLAGTYEQYF.

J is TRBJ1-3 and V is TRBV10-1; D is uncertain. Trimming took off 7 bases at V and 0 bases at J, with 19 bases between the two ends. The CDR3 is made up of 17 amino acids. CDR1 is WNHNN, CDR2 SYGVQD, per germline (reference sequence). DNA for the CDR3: TGCGCCAGCAATCCTCTGTCTATATTTGGCTCTGGAAACACCATATATTTT. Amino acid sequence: CASNPLSIFGSGNTIYF.

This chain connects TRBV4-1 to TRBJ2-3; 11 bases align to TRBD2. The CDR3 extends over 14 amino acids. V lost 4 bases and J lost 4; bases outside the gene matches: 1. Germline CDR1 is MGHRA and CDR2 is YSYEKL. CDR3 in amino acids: CASSPLAGADTQYF. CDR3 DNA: TGCGCCAGCAGCCCACTAGCGGGAGCAGATACGCAGTATTTT.

The CDR3, as DNA: TGCAGCGTGGGGGGACAGGCGGGTGGCTACACCTTC. This codes for CSVGGQAGGYTF. V gene TRBV29-1 combines with J gene TRBJ1-2; 8 bases align to TRBD1. The CDR3 runs to 12 residues. Losses at the gene ends were 6 bases for V and 7 bases for J; bases not matched to a gene: 7. The V gene's germline CDR1 is SQVTM and CDR2 ANQGSEA.

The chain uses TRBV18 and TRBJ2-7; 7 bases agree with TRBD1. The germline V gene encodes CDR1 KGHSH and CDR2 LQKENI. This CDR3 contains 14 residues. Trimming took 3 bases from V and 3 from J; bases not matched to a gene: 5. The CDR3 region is CASSPTTGNYEQYF. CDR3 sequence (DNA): TGTGCCAGCTCACCCACGACAGGGAACTACGAGCAGTACTTC. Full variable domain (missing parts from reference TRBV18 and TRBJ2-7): NAGVMQNPRHLVRRRGQEARLRCSPMKGHSHVYWYRQLPEEGLKFMVYLQKENIIDESGMPKERFSAEFPKEGPSILRIQQVVRGDSAAYFCASSPTTGNYEQYFGPGTRLTVT.

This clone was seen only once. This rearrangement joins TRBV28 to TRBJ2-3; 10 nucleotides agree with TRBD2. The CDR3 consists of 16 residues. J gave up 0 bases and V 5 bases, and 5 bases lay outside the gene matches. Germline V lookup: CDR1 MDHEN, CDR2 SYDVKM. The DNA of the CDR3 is TGTGCCAGCAGTCCTGTGGGACTAGCGAGCACAGATACGCAGTATTTT. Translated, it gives CASSPVGLASTDTQYF.

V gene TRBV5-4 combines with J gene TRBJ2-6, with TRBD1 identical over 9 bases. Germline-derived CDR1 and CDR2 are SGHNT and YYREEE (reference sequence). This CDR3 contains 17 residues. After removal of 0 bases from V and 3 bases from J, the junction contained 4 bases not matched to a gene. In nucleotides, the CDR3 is TGTGCCAGCAGCTTGGGGGGACAGGGTTTTGGGGCCAACGTCCTGACTTTC. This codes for CASSLGGQGFGANVLTF.

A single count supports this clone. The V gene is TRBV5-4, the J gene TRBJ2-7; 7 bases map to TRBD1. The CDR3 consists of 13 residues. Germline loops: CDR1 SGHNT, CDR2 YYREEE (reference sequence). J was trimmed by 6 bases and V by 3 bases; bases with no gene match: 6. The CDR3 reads CASSYRGGAEQYF. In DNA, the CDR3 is TGTGCCAGCAGCTACAGAGGGGGCGCCGAGCAGTACTTC.

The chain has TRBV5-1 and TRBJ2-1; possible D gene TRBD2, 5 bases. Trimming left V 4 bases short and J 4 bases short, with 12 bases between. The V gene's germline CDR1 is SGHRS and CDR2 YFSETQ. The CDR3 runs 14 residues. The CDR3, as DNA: TGCGCCAGCAGCCCCGGACTGGCATACAATGAGCAGTTCTTC. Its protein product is CASSPGLAYNEQFF.

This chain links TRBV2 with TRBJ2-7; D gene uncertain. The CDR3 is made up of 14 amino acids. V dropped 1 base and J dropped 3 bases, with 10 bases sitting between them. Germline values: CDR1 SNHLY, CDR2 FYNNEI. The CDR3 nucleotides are TGTGCCAGCAGTGAAGACTACCTAAACTACGAGCAGTACTTC. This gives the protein CASSEDYLNYEQYF.

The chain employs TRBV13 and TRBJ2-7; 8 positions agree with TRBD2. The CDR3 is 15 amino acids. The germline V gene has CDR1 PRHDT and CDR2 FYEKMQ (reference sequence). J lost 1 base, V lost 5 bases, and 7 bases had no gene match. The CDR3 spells CASSSQREFSYEQYF. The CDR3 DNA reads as TGTGCCAGCAGCAGTCAGCGGGAGTTTTCCTACGAGCAGTACTTC.

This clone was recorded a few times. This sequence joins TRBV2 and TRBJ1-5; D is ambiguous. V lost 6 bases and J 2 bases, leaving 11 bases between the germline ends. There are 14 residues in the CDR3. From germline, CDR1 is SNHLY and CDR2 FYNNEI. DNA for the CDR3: TGTGCCAGCAGATCTCCGCGGGGCAATCAGCCCCAGCATTTT. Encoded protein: CASRSPRGNQPQHF.

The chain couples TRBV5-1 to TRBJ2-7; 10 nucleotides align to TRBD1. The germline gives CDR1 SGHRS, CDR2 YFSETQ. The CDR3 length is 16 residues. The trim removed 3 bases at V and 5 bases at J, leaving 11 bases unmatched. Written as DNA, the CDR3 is TGCGCCAGCAGCTCGACCTGGACAGGGGGATGGGACGAGCAGTACTTC. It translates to CASSSTWTGGWDEQYF.

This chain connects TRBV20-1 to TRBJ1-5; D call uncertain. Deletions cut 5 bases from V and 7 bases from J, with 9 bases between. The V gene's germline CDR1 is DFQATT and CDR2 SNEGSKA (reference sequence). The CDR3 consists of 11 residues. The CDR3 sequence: CSALVGQPQHF. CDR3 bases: TGCAGTGCTCTCGTCGGGCAGCCCCAGCATTTT.

The DNA of the CDR3 is TGTGCCAGCAGCTTGCTGCAGGGGATCTCCTACGAGCAGTACTTC. Translating it yields CASSLLQGISYEQYF. The chain links TRBV5-5 to TRBJ2-7, with D possibly being TRBD1 (6 bases). The CDR3 extends over 15 amino acids. Germline CDR1 reads SGHKS; CDR2 reads YYEKEE (reference sequence). V lost 1 base and J lost 0, with 11 bases in between.

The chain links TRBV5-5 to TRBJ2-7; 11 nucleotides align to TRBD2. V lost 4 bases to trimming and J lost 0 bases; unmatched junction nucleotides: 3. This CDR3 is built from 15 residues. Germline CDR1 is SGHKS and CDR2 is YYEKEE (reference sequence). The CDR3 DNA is TGTGCCAGCAGCCCCACTAGCGGGAGCTCCTACGAGCAGTACTTC. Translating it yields CASSPTSGSSYEQYF.

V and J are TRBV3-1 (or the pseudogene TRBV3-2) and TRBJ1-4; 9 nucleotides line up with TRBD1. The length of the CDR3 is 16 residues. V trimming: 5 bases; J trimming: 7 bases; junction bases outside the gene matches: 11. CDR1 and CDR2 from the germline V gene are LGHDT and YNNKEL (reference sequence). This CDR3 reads CASSFAPGQGGEKLFF. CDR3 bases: TGTGCCAGCAGCTTTGCACCGGGACAGGGTGGTGAAAAACTGTTTTTT.

CDR3 sequence reads: CASSHQSRTPGNTIYF. CDR3 DNA: TGCGCCAGCAGCCATCAAAGTAGGACACCTGGAAACACCATATATTTT. V and J are TRBV4-1 and TRBJ1-3; maybe TRBD1 (5 bases). The CDR3 loop spans 16 amino acids. V dropped 3 bases and J dropped 2 bases, with 14 bases sitting between them. Germline V gives CDR1 MGHRA, CDR2 YSYEKL.

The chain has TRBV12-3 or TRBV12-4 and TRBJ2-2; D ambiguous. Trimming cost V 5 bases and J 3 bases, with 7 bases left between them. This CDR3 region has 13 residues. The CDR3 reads CASSLLDTGELFF. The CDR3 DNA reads TGTGCCAGCAGTCTACTCGACACCGGGGAGCTGTTTTTT.

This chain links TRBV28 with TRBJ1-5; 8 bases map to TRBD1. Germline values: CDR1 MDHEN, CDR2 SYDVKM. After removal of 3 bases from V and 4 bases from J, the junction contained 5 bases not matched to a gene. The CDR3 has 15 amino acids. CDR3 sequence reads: CASSLMTGENQPQHF. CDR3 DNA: TGTGCCAGCAGTTTGATGACAGGGGAGAATCAGCCCCAGCATTTT.

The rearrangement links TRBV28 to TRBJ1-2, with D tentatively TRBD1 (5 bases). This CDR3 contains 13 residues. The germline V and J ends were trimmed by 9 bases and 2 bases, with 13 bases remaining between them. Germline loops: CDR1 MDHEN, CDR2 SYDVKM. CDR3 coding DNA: TGTGCCAGTCTCGAACGGGGGAACTATGGCTACACCTTC. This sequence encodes CASLERGNYGYTF.

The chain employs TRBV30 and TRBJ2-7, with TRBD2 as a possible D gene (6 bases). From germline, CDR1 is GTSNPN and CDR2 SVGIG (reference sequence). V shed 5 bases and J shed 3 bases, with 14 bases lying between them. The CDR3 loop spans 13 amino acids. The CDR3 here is CAWLDGGRYEQYF. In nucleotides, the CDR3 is TGTGCCTGGCTTGACGGGGGACGCTACGAGCAGTACTTC.

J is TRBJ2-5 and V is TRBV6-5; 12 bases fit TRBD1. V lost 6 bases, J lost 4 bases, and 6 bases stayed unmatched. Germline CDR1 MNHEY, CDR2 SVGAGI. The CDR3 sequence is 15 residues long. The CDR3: CASRPGTGGGETQYF. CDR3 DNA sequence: TGTGCCAGCAGACCCGGGACAGGGGGCGGAGAGACCCAGTACTTC.